This passage covers 13 T cell receptor beta chains from one sample sequenced in a study of high-grade serous ovarian cancer treatment subgroups. TCRdb keeps only in-frame clones here, not all; method: immunoSEQ multiplex PCR. The top ten hold about 6.4% of the sample, which has about 11,000 clones, under 85% seen once. Tumor samples were taken before definitive surgery or chemotherapy. The source material was tumor tissue. These receptors were collected from a human donor with high-grade serous ovarian cancer.

The chain uses TRBV6-1 and TRBJ2-1, with TRBD2 matching 8 bases. The CDR3 is 15 amino acids. From germline, CDR1 is MNHNS and CDR2 SASEGT. V lost 6 bases to trimming and J lost 3 bases; unmatched junction nucleotides: 7. The CDR3 DNA follows: TGTGCCAGCAGAGTATCGAGCGGGAGCTACAATGAGCAGTTCTTC. This codes for CASRVSSGSYNEQFF.

The V and J genes are TRBV5-1 and TRBJ2-7; the match to TRBD2 covers 7 bases. Trimming removed 0 bases from V and 1 base from J; junction bases left unmatched: 4. The CDR3 has 15 residues. Germline V gene data show CDR1 as SGHRS and CDR2 as YFSETQ. CDR3 DNA: TGCGCCAGCAGCTTGGGGGGAGCGGGATCCTACGAGCAGTACTTC. It encodes CASSLGGAGSYEQYF.

In this sample, this clone turned up a few times. This CDR3 is CASSERWGLFF. In DNA form, the CDR3 reads TGTGCCAGCAGTGAGCGCTGGGGGCTGTTTTTT. This chain links TRBV2 with TRBJ2-2; D call uncertain. Trimming removed 3 bases from V and 13 bases from J, with 9 bases in between. Germline CDR1 SNHLY, CDR2 FYNNEI. The CDR3 loop spans 11 amino acids.

This sequence joins TRBV27 and TRBJ1-2, with D possibly being TRBD1 (5 bases). The V gene lost 3 bases and the J gene lost 1 base, with 15 bases spanning the gap. The CDR3 runs 16 residues. Germline-derived CDR1 and CDR2 are MNHEY and SMNVEV (reference sequence). The DNA of the CDR3 is TGTGCCAGCAGTTTTAGGGCCGGGGCCCTTAACTATGGCTACACCTTC. It translates to CASSFRAGALNYGYTF.

This sequence joins TRBV29-1 and TRBJ1-2; TRBD1 is a possible D gene (5 bases). The V gene's germline CDR1 is SQVTM and CDR2 ANQGSEA. The CDR3 length is 14 residues. V was trimmed by 5 bases and J by 0 bases, leaving 13 bases between them. The CDR3 region is CSVRRGLANYGYTF. The CDR3, as DNA: TGCAGCGTTCGGCGGGGCCTAGCTAACTATGGCTACACCTTC.

J is TRBJ2-1 and V is TRBV27, with D possibly matching TRBD1 (6 bases). The CDR3 is made up of 16 amino acids. The ends were cut back, 2 bases at V and 0 bases at J, with 11 bases in the middle. CDR1 is MNHEY and CDR2 is SMNVEV in the germline V gene (reference sequence). This CDR3 reads CASSLDRLSSYNEQFF. The CDR3 DNA sequence: TGTGCCAGCAGTTTAGACAGGTTGAGCTCCTACAATGAGCAGTTCTTC.

This rearrangement joins TRBV15 to TRBJ2-6, with a tentative D call TRBD2 (6 bases). The CDR3 has 16 residues. The V end lost 3 bases, the J end lost 0 bases, and 9 bases lay between the germline ends. In germline, CDR1 is LNHNV, CDR2 YYDKDF (reference sequence). DNA of the CDR3: TGTGCCACCAGCAGGGGGGGTTCCTCTGGGGCCAACGTCCTGACTTTC. Protein product: CATSRGGSSGANVLTF.

CDR3 sequence reads: CACRPNYGYTF. The CDR3 DNA reads as TGTGCCTGTAGGCCAAACTATGGCTACACCTTC. The V and J genes are TRBV30 and TRBJ1-2; D unresolved. The CDR3 has 11 residues. The ends were cut back, 6 bases at V and 2 bases at J, with 7 bases in the middle. Germline CDR1 GTSNPN, CDR2 SVGIG (reference sequence).

This clone showed up just a few times. The V call is TRBV2, the J call TRBJ1-5, with D possibly TRBD1 on 5 matching bases. V was trimmed by 6 bases and J by 4 bases, leaving 16 bases between them. The CDR3 is 15 amino acids. Germline CDR1 reads SNHLY; CDR2 reads FYNNEI. This chain's CDR3 is CASRPPGRNNQPQHF. CDR3 nucleotides: TGTGCCAGCAGGCCTCCGGGACGGAATAATCAGCCCCAGCATTTT.

V usage is TRBV6-1 and J usage is TRBJ2-3; 9 nucleotides align to TRBD1. Per the germline V gene, CDR1 is MNHNS and CDR2 is SASEGT. The CDR3 has 15 residues. V shed 5 bases, J shed 5 bases, and the junction held 8 bases outside the gene matches. The CDR3 DNA follows: TGTGCCAGCAGTCGGGACAGGGTTGTCAGAGATACGCAGTATTTT. Its translation: CASSRDRVVRDTQYF.

This chain uses TRBV7-2 with TRBJ2-7; D possibly corresponds to TRBD1 (6 bases). The CDR3 is made up of 13 amino acids. V lost 4 bases, J lost 2 bases, and 9 bases lay in between. Germline V gene lookup returns CDR1 SGHTA and CDR2 FQGNSA. The CDR3 protein is CASSSQGPYEQYF. The CDR3 DNA follows: TGTGCCAGCAGCTCACAGGGCCCCTACGAGCAGTACTTC. Full variable domain (remainder filled in from reference TRBV7-2 and TRBJ2-7): GAGVSQSPSNKVTEKGKDVELRCDPISGHTALYWYRQSLGQGLEFLIYFQGNSAPDKSGLPSDRFSAERTGGSVSTLTIQRTQQEDSAVYLCASSSQGPYEQYFGPGTRLTVT.

This CDR3 is CASSQGQPYEQYF. The CDR3 DNA sequence: TGCGCCAGCAGCCAGGGACAGCCCTACGAGCAGTACTTC. The chain has TRBV5-1 and TRBJ2-7; the match to TRBD1 covers 7 bases. Germline CDR1 reads SGHRS; CDR2 reads YFSETQ. V lost 4 bases to trimming and J lost 2 bases; unmatched junction nucleotides: 3. This CDR3 contains 13 residues.

The V call is TRBV27, the J call TRBJ1-3, with D uncertain. This CDR3 comprises 15 residues. V was cut by 1 base and J by 1 base, with 8 bases left in between. In germline, CDR1 is MNHEY, CDR2 SMNVEV (reference sequence). For the CDR3, the DNA is TGTGCCAGCAGTTTATTTCCTTCATCTGGAAACACCATATATTTT. It translates to CASSLFPSSGNTIYF.